This TCR beta chain was recorded in a study of blood T cell repertoires in COVID-19. Background on the study: Specimens from acute and convalescent COVID-19 originated in the United States, Italy and Spain. The analysed material was cDNA or gDNA that came from T cells, B-cell-depleted T cells, or PBMCs.

The authors' processing: Cell counts per sample came from amplifying reference gene primers. The table came from immunoSEQ multiplex PCR; TCRdb's copy has only in-frame clones and leaves some out. V and J calls plus clone size are reproduced from that table; the DNA served to infer D and trimming. The profile covers around 430,000 clones, with roughly 88% appearing a single time and 10% to 15% taken by the ten largest. Trimming pared 5 bases from V and 0 bases from J, leaving 6 bases between. The CDR3 totals 13 residues. The V gene's germline CDR1 is ENHRY and CDR2 SYGVKD. The specimen was peripheral blood. This chain links TRBV10-3 with TRBJ2-3, with D tentatively TRBD2 (5 bases). The TCR sequence derives from a woman in her forties or fifties with COVID-19, enrolled during active disease. Here the CDR3 reads CAISLASTDTQYF. The DNA for the CDR3 is TGTGCCATCAGTCTAGCTAGCACAGATACGCAGTATTTT.